Following are 7 T cell receptor beta chains from one sample sequenced in a study of blood T cell repertoires in COVID-19. Measured with immunoSEQ multiplex PCR; TCRdb has only the in-frame clones, and not every one. In the table there are 100,000 to 150,000 clones, more than 60% of which are singletons. The specimen sequenced was peripheral blood. These receptors were collected from a woman between 65 and 79 years old with acute or convalescent COVID-19.

The chain carries TRBV7-2 and TRBJ2-7, with 8 bases lining up with TRBD1. CDR1 is SGHTA and CDR2 is FQGNSA in the germline V gene. V shed 3 bases, J shed 2 bases, and the junction held 6 bases outside the gene matches. The CDR3 is 15 amino acids. The CDR3: CASSFSGTGAYEQYF. The CDR3 coding sequence is TGTGCCAGCAGCTTCTCCGGGACAGGTGCCTACGAGCAGTACTTC.

The chain links TRBV5-1 to TRBJ2-2; tentative D call: TRBD2 (5 bases). This CDR3 spans 17 amino acids. V lost 4 bases and J 0 bases, leaving 16 bases between the germline ends. Per the germline V gene, CDR1 is SGHRS and CDR2 is YFSETQ. The DNA of the CDR3 is TGCGCCAGCAGCGGATATCCCGGCGGGTCGAACACCGGGGAGCTGTTTTTT. It encodes CASSGYPGGSNTGELFF.

The chain recombines TRBV5-4 with TRBJ2-1; 8 positions match TRBD2. This CDR3 contains 18 residues. V trimming: 6 bases; J trimming: 4 bases; junction bases outside the gene matches: 18. Per the germline V gene, CDR1 is SGHNT and CDR2 is YYREEE (reference sequence). The CDR3 DNA sequence: TGTGCCAGCACCTCAAGAAGGGGTCGAGCGGGAGATTACAATGAGCAGTTCTTC. This encodes CASTSRRGRAGDYNEQFF.

V is TRBV10-3 and J is TRBJ1-1; D not resolved. CDR1 and CDR2 (germline): ENHRY, SYGVKD. The V gene lost 0 bases and the J gene lost 1 base, with 9 bases spanning the gap. The CDR3 consists of 15 residues. As DNA, the CDR3 is TGTGCCATCAGTGAGTCAGCACCCCCGAACACTGAAGCTTTCTTT. Its translation is CAISESAPPNTEAFF.

V gene TRBV5-5 combines with J gene TRBJ1-1; perhaps TRBD1 as D (5 bases). The CDR3 sequence is 14 residues long. Germline-derived CDR1 and CDR2 are SGHKS and YYEKEE (reference sequence). Trimming took 1 base from V and 1 from J, leaving 8 bases between them. The CDR3 DNA reads TGTGCCAGCAGCTTGTGGGGCAGGAACACTGAAGCTTTCTTT. Amino acid sequence: CASSLWGRNTEAFF.

The V call is TRBV9, the J call TRBJ2-1; 7 bases are a match to TRBD2. This CDR3 is 15 amino acids long. Per germline, CDR1 SGDLS and CDR2 YYNGEE. J gave up 7 bases and V 0 bases, and 7 bases lay outside the gene matches. The CDR3 DNA reads as TGTGCCAGCAGCGTAGCTGGCGGGAGAGGAAATGAGCAGTTCTTC. Protein product: CASSVAGGRGNEQFF. Filled out from reference TRBV9 and TRBJ2-1, the complete variable domain reads DSGVTQTPKHLITATGQRVTLRCSPRSGDLSVYWYQQSLDQGLQFLIQYYNGEERAKGNILERFSAQQFPDLHSELNLSSLELGDSALYFCASSVAGGRGNEQFFGPGTRLTVL.

This chain uses TRBV3-1 (or the pseudogene TRBV3-2) with TRBJ2-5; 7 bases fit TRBD1. V shed 3 bases and J 4 bases; nucleotides not matched to a gene: 5. The CDR3 is made up of 14 amino acids. Per germline, CDR1 LGHDT and CDR2 YNNKEL (reference sequence). The CDR3 nucleotides are TGTGCCAGCAGCCACCAGACAGGGCGAGAGACCCAGTACTTC. It encodes CASSHQTGRETQYF.